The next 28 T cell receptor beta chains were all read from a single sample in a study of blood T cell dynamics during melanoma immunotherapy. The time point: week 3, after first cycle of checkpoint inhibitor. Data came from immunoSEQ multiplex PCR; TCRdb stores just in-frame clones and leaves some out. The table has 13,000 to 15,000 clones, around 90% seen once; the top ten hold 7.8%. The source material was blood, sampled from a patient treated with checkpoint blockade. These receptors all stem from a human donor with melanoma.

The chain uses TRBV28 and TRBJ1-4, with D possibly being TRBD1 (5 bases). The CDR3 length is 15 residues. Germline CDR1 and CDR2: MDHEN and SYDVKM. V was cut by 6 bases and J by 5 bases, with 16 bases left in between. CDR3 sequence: CASSPWSGGNEKLFF. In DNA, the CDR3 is TGTGCCAGCAGCCCTTGGTCGGGGGGAAATGAAAAACTGTTTTTT.

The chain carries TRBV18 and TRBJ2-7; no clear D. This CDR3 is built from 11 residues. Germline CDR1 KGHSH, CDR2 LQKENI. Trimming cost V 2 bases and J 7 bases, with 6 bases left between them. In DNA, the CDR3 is TGTGCCAGCTCACCAGACTGGGAGCAGTACTTC. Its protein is CASSPDWEQYF.

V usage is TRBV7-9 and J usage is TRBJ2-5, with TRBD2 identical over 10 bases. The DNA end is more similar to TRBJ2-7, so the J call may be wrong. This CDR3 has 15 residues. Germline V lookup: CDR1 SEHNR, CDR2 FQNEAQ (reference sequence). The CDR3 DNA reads TGTGCCAGCAGCTTCCTAGCGGGAGCGAACTACGAGCAGTACTTC. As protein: CASSFLAGANYEQYF.

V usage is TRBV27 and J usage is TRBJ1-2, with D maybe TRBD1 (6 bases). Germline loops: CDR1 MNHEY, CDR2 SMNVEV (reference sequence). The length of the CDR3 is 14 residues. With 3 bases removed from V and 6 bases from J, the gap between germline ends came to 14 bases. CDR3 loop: CASSFGRRGDGYTF. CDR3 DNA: TGTGCCAGCAGTTTTGGGCGCAGGGGTGATGGCTACACCTTC.

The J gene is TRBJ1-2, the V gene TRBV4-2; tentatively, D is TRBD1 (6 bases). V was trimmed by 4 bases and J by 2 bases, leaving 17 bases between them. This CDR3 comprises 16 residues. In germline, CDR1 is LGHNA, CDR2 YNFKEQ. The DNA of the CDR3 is TGTGCCAGCAGCCCCCAGGCCCGGGACAACAACTATGGCTACACCTTC. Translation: CASSPQARDNNYGYTF.

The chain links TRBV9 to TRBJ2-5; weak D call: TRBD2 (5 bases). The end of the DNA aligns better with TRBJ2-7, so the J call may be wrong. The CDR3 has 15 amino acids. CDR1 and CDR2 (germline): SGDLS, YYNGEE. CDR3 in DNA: TGTGCCAGCAGCGTAGGAAGCGGTTCCCCCTACGAGCAGTACTTC. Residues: CASSVGSGSPYEQYF.

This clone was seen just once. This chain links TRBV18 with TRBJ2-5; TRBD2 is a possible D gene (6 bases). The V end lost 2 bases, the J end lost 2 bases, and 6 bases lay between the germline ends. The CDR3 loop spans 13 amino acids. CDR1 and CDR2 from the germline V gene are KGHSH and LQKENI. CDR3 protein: CASSPGLQETQYF. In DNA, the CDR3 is TGTGCCAGCTCACCAGGACTACAAGAGACCCAGTACTTC. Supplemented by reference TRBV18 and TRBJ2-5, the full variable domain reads NAGVMQNPRHLVRRRGQEARLRCSPMKGHSHVYWYRQLPEEGLKFMVYLQKENIIDESGMPKERFSAEFPKEGPSILRIQQVVRGDSAAYFCASSPGLQETQYFGPGTRLLVL.

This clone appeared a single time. CDR3 loop: CASSLVGASEKLFF. The CDR3, as DNA: TGTGCCAGCAGCTTGGTGGGGGCGTCTGAAAAACTGTTTTTT. The rearrangement uses TRBV5-6 and TRBJ1-4; a possible D gene is TRBD1 (6 bases). The ends were cut back, 0 bases at V and 7 bases at J, with 10 bases in the middle. Germline CDR1 reads SGHDT; CDR2 reads YYEEEE. This CDR3 comprises 14 residues.

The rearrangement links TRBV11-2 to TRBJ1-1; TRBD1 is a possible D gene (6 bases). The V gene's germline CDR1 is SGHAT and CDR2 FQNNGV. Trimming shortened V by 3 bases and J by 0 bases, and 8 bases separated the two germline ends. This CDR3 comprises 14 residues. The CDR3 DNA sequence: TGTGCCAGCAGCTTCGGGGGCTTGAACACTGAAGCTTTCTTT. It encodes CASSFGGLNTEAFF.

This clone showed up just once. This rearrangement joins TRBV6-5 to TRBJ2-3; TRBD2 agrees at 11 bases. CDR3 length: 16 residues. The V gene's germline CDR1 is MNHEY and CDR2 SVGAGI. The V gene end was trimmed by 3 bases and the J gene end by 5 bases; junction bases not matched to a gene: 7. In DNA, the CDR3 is TGTGCCAGCAGTTATGGGCTAGCGGGAGGAAAAGATACGCAGTATTTT. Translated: CASSYGLAGGKDTQYF.

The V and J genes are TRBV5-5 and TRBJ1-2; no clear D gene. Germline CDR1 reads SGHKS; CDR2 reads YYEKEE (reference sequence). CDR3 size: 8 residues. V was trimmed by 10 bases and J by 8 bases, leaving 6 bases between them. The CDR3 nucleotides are TGTGCCGTAGGCGGCTACACCTTC. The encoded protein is CAVGGYTF.

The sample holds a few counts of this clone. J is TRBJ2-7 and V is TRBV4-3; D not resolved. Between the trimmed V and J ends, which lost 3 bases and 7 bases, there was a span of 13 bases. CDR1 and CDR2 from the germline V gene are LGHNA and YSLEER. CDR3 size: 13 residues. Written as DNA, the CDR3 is TGCGCCAGCAGCCAGGATAGAAACTTGGAGCAGTACTTC. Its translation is CASSQDRNLEQYF.

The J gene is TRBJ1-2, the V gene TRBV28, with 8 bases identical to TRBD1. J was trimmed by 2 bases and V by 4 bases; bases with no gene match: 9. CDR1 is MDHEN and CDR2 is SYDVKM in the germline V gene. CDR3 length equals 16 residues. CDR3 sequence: CASSSPAGQGNYGYTF. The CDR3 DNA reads TGTGCCAGCAGTTCACCTGCCGGACAGGGCAACTATGGCTACACCTTC.

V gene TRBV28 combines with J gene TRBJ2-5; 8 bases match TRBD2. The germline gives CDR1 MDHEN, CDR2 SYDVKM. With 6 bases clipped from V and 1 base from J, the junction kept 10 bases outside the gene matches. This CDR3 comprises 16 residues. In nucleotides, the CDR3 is TGTGCCAGCAGAGGCCACGGGGGGGGCGTCCAAGAGACCCAGTACTTC. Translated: CASRGHGGGVQETQYF. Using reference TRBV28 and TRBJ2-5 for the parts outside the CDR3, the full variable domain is DVKVTQSSRYLVKRTGEKVFLECVQDMDHENMFWYRQDPGLGLRLIYFSYDVKMKEKGDIPEGYSVSREKKERFSLILESASTNQTSMYLCASRGHGGGVQETQYFGPGTRLLVL.

CDR3 coding DNA: TGTGCCATCAGTGACTTCGGGAGACCCCCCTACGAGCAGTACTTC. It codes for CAISDFGRPPYEQYF. The V call is TRBV10-3, the J call TRBJ2-7, with D maybe TRBD2 (6 bases). Trimming took off 3 bases at V and 2 bases at J, with 14 bases between the two ends. The CDR3 loop spans 15 amino acids. CDR1 is ENHRY, CDR2 SYGVKD, per germline.

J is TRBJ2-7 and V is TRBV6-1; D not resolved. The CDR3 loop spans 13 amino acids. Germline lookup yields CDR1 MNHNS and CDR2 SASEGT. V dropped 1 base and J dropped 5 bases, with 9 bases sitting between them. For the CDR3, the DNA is TGTGCCAGCAGTGAAGTTGGGCTCAACGAGCAGTACTTC. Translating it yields CASSEVGLNEQYF.

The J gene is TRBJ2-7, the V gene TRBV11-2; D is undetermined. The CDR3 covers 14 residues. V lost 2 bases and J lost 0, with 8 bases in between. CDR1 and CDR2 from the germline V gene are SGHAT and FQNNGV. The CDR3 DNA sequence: TGTGCCAGCAGCTTAAGCCCTATCTCCTACGAGCAGTACTTC. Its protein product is CASSLSPISYEQYF.

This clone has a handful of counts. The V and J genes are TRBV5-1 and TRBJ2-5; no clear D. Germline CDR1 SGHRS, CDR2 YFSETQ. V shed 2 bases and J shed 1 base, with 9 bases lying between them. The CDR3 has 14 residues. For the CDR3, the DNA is TGCGCCAGCAGCTTTGGTACGGTCCAAGAGACCCAGTACTTC. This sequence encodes CASSFGTVQETQYF.

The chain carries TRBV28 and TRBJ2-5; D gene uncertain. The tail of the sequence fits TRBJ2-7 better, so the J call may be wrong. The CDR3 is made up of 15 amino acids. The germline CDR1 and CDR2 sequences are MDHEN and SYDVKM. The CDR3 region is CASSPGTSHGDEQYF. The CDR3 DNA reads TGTGCCAGCAGTCCCGGCACCAGTCATGGCGACGAGCAGTACTTC.

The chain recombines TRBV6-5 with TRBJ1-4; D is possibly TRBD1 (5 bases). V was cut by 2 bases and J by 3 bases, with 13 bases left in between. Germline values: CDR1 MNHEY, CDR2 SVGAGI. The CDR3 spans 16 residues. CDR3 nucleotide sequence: TGTGCCAGCAGTTACACAGCAGGGAGGGCTAATGAAAAACTGTTTTTT. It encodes CASSYTAGRANEKLFF.

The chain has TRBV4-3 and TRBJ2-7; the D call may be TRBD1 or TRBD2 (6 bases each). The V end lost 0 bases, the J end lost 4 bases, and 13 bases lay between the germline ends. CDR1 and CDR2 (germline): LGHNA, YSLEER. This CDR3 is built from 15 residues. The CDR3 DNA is TGCGCCAGCAGCCAAGAATGGGGGGCGCGGTACGAGCAGTACTTC. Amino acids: CASSQEWGARYEQYF.

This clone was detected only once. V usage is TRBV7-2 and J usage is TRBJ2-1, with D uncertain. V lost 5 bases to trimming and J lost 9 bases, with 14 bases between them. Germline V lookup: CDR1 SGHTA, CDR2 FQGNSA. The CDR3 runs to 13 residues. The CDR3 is CASSPTRSGEQFF. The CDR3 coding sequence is TGTGCCAGCAGCCCGACTCGGTCGGGTGAGCAGTTCTTC.

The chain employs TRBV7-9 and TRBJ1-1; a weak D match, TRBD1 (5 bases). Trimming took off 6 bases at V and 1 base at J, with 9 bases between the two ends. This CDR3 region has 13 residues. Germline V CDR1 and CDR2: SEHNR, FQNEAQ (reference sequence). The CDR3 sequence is CASRFTGNTEAFF. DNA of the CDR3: TGTGCCAGCAGGTTTACAGGGAACACTGAAGCTTTCTTT.

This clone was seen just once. This CDR3 is CASTLWRGGRADTQYF. CDR3 DNA sequence: TGTGCCAGCACCCTCTGGCGGGGCGGGAGGGCAGATACGCAGTATTTT. J is TRBJ2-3 and V is TRBV28, with 9 bases matching TRBD2. This CDR3 spans 16 amino acids. V gave up 7 bases and J gave up 4 bases; unmatched junction bases: 12. Germline CDR1 MDHEN, CDR2 SYDVKM.

The CDR3 region is CACGRGSPYEQYF. CDR3 DNA: TGTGCCTGTGGGAGGGGGTCCCCCTACGAGCAGTACTTC. This rearrangement joins TRBV30 to TRBJ2-7; perhaps TRBD2 as D (7 bases). CDR3 length: 13 residues. Per germline, CDR1 GTSNPN and CDR2 SVGIG (reference sequence). The V gene lost 6 bases and the J gene lost 2 bases, with 14 bases spanning the gap.

The CDR3 region is CASSSPLNTGELFF. CDR3 DNA: TGTGCCAGCAGCTCCCCACTTAACACCGGGGAGCTGTTTTTT. The rearrangement uses TRBV11-1 and TRBJ2-2; D is undetermined. Trimming stripped 4 bases from V and 2 bases from J, with 8 bases between. Per the germline V gene, CDR1 is SGHAT and CDR2 is FQDESV (reference sequence). The CDR3 is 14 amino acids. Looking up the rest from reference TRBV11-1 and TRBJ2-2 gives the full variable domain: EAEVAQSPRYKITEKSQAVAFWCDPISGHATLYWYRQILGQGPELLVQFQDESVVDDSQLPKDRFSAERLKGVDSTLKIQPAELGDSAMYLCASSSPLNTGELFFGEGSRLTVL.

CDR3 sequence reads: CASASRDRETQYF. The CDR3 coding sequence is TGCGCCAGCGCCTCCCGGGACAGGGAGACCCAGTACTTC. The V call is TRBV5-1, the J call TRBJ2-5; TRBD1 matches 8 bases. Trimming took 7 bases from V and 5 from J; bases not matched to a gene: 7. Germline CDR1 reads SGHRS; CDR2 reads YFSETQ. This CDR3 has 13 amino acids.

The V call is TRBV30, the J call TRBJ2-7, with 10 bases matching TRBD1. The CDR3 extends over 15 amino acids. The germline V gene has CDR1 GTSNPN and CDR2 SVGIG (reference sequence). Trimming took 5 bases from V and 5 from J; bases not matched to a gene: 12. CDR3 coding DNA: TGTGCCTGGTTGGGAGCCGGGACAGGGGAAAACGAGCAGTACTTC. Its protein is CAWLGAGTGENEQYF.